These 10 T cell receptor beta chains share one sample of origin, sequenced in a study of early T cells in non-severe SARS-CoV-2 infection. TCRdb reprocessed the 5' RACE reads via MiXCR and lists one record per CDR3 protein. This repertoire shows 55,000 or so distinct CDR3 sequences, 5.5% to 8.5% found once; its top ten account for around 5%. The material was whole blood, obtained at baseline. These receptors were taken from an adult who was a healthcare worker with PCR-confirmed SARS-CoV-2 infection or an uninfected control (not recorded which).

In its sample, this clonotype was seen many times. The V call is TRBV7-2, the J call TRBJ1-6; a possible D gene is TRBD1 (6 bases). The CDR3 covers 16 residues. V dropped 0 bases and J dropped 7 bases, with 13 bases sitting between them. CDR1 and CDR2 (germline): SGHTA, FQGNSA. The DNA for the CDR3 is TGTGCCAGCAGCTTAGCGGGGGCAGGCGGAAATTCACCCCTCCACTTT. Its protein product is CASSLAGAGGNSPLHF.

This clonotype was counted at least ten times. J is TRBJ2-3 and V is TRBV29-1, with 9 bases identical to TRBD2. Trimming at V came to 4 bases and at J to 2 bases, leaving 13 bases not matched to a gene. Per germline, CDR1 SQVTM and CDR2 ANQGSEA. The CDR3 totals 17 residues. The DNA of the CDR3 is TGCAGCGTTGCGGGCTGGTCTAGCGGGACCTTCACAGATACGCAGTATTTT. Translating it yields CSVAGWSSGTFTDTQYF.

This sequence joins TRBV20-1 and TRBJ2-5, with 12 bases aligning to TRBD2. The CDR3 runs to 15 residues. V shed 6 bases, J shed 2 bases, and the junction held 7 bases outside the gene matches. The V gene's germline CDR1 is DFQATT and CDR2 SNEGSKA (reference sequence). CDR3 region: CSATILAGGQETQYF. Written as DNA, the CDR3 is TGCAGTGCGACCATACTAGCGGGGGGACAAGAGACCCAGTACTTC.

The rearrangement links TRBV7-3 to TRBJ2-4; 10 bases fit TRBD1. Germline V CDR1 and CDR2: SGHTA, FQGTGA. Trimming at V came to 4 bases and at J to 5 bases, leaving 2 bases not matched to a gene. The CDR3 has 14 residues. CDR3 DNA: TGTGCCAGCAGCTCCGGGACAGGGGAAAACATTCAGTACTTC. It yields the protein CASSSGTGENIQYF.

This clonotype was seen repeatedly, ten times or more. The chain recombines TRBV10-1 with TRBJ2-7; 13 nucleotides line up with TRBD2. The V gene end was trimmed by 10 bases and the J gene end by 5 bases; junction bases not matched to a gene: 11. CDR3 length: 15 residues. The germline V gene has CDR1 WNHNN and CDR2 SYGVQD (reference sequence). CDR3 nucleotide sequence: TGCGCCACCCAGGACCCTGGGACTAGCGGGGACGAGCAGTACTTC. It yields the protein CATQDPGTSGDEQYF.

This clonotype was found many times. The chain employs TRBV12-3 or TRBV12-4 and TRBJ2-1; a possible D gene is TRBD2 (6 bases). CDR3 length equals 15 residues. Between the trimmed V and J ends, which lost 6 bases and 2 bases, there was a span of 14 bases. Here the CDR3 reads CASRPGTGPYNEQFF. CDR3 sequence (DNA): TGTGCCAGCAGACCCGGGACTGGACCCTACAATGAGCAGTTCTTC.

This clonotype showed up many times. CDR3 residues: CASSLGGRVAGKYF. Here the CDR3 DNA reads TGTGCCAGCAGTTTAGGTGGGCGGGTGGCTGGGAAGTACTTC. The rearrangement uses TRBV28 and TRBJ2-7, with a weak D call TRBD2 (5 bases). CDR3 length: 14 residues. Trimming removed 2 bases from V and 11 bases from J, with 19 bases in between. Germline CDR1 is MDHEN and CDR2 is SYDVKM. Together with reference TRBV28 and TRBJ2-7, the CDR3 gives the full variable domain: DVKVTQSSRYLVKRTGEKVFLECVQDMDHENMFWYRQDPGLGLRLIYFSYDVKMKEKGDIPEGYSVSREKKERFSLILESASTNQTSMYLCASSLGGRVAGKYFGPGTRLTVT.

This clonotype was seen many times. This chain uses TRBV7-9 with TRBJ1-6; perhaps TRBD1 as D (6 bases). The CDR3 is made up of 16 amino acids. Germline-derived CDR1 and CDR2 are SEHNR and FQNEAQ (reference sequence). Trimming took off 1 base at V and 8 bases at J, with 15 bases between the two ends. CDR3 amino acids: CASSLVQGGSHSPLHF. The CDR3, as DNA: TGTGCCAGCAGCTTAGTACAGGGAGGCTCGCATTCACCCCTCCACTTT.

This chain connects TRBV11-2 to TRBJ1-1; possible D gene TRBD1, 5 bases. Trimming took off 6 bases at V and 10 bases at J, with 12 bases between the two ends. The CDR3 sequence is 11 residues long. The germline CDR1 and CDR2 sequences are SGHAT and FQNNGV. CDR3: CASSSARGAFF. The CDR3 coding sequence is TGTGCCAGCAGTTCCGCAAGGGGAGCTTTCTTT.

This clonotype was seen ten or more times. The chain carries TRBV5-4 and TRBJ2-5; D possibly corresponds to TRBD1 (6 bases). Trimming cost V 4 bases and J 1 base, with 14 bases left between them. Germline CDR1 reads SGHNT; CDR2 reads YYREEE (reference sequence). This CDR3 comprises 15 residues. The CDR3 is CASSHPTGTQETQYF. The CDR3, as DNA: TGTGCCAGCAGCCATCCAACAGGGACCCAAGAGACCCAGTACTTC.